This is a list of T cell receptor beta chains from one sample in a study of breast tumors, draining lymph nodes, adjacent tissues. TCRdb re-called the multiplex PCR reads through MiXCR, storing one row per CDR3 protein. Among 150,000 to 200,000 distinct CDR3 sequences, about 33% were seen once, and the ten largest hold 3.8%. The sequenced sample consisted of axillary lymph node tissue. The origin of the receptors is a female donor with breast cancer. Some clones in this sample may be carry-over from other donors' samples. CDR3s include the opening cysteine and the closing phenylalanine or tryptophan.

v_call	j_call	cdr3_aa
TRBV7-2	TRBJ1-3	CASSQRASGYYTIYF
TRBV7-2	TRBJ2-7	CASSPRDRGSAYEQYF
TRBV7-2	TRBJ2-4	CASSSLTNIQYF
TRBV19	TRBJ1-2	CASTLLHRGDGYTF
TRBV6-2/TRBV6-3	TRBJ2-1	CASSHREGPNEQFF
TRBV20-1	TRBJ2-7	CSASAPTVEQYF
TRBV30	TRBJ1-6	CAYKQGALSNSPLHF
TRBV19	TRBJ1-6	CASSALGGNSPLHF
TRBV16	TRBJ2-5	CASSRSPSPAFETQYF
TRBV27	TRBJ1-5	CASSRDVNQPQHF
TRBV7-2	TRBJ2-1	CASSPIVPSDSEQFF
TRBV12-3/TRBV12-4	TRBJ2-1	CASSRGQTNEQFF
TRBV19	TRBJ1-2	CASSTGLSGNTF
TRBV20-1	TRBJ1-2	CSASTTVYGYTF
TRBV9	TRBJ1-6	CASSVIAGPSPPLHF